Included here is one TCR beta chain sequence, with context. The source of the sample is a study of blood T cell repertoires in COVID-19. On the study more broadly: PBMCs, B-cell-depleted T cells, or T cells provided the cDNA or gDNA that made up the material.

The CDR3 runs 15 residues. Germline V gene sequence: CDR1 KGHDR, CDR2 SFDVKD. V gave up 2 bases and J gave up 5 bases; unmatched junction bases: 6. Original handling: Estimation of nucleated cell counts was performed using reference gene primer amplification. Sequencing was performed with immunoSEQ multiplex PCR; in TCRdb, only in-frame clones are kept and a portion is missing. For V, J and clone size, that table is used; D and trimming come from the DNA. The repertoire holds fewer than 180,000 clones, with approximately 86% as singletons. Material for sequencing was peripheral blood. This chain connects TRBV24-1 to TRBJ2-5; 8 positions agree with TRBD1. This clonotype was obtained from a woman in her sixties with active or convalescent COVID-19. CDR3 in DNA: TGTGCCACCAGTGATTGGGACAGGCCGGCGGAGACCCAGTACTTC. This sequence encodes CATSDWDRPAETQYF.